The source of this TCR beta chain is a study of T cell responses to AZD1222 COVID-19 vaccine. Study observations and caveats: Mapped onto spike, vaccine-associated CD4 TCRs spanned it and were dominant at 160-218 and 743-854.

In regard to this clone: Its antigen is not known.

Germline CDR1 and CDR2: ENHRY and SYGVKD. After removal of 3 bases from V and 7 bases from J, the junction contained 7 bases not matched to a gene. The CDR3 sequence is 14 residues long. Assay used: immunoSEQ multiplex PCR; TCRdb lists only in-frame clones, some missing. The data show 130,000 to 150,000 clones, approximately 88% seen once. The V call is TRBV10-3, the J call TRBJ2-3; 7 positions match TRBD1. This TCR was sampled from an adult in good health. Material: peripheral blood, obtained on day 0 of AZD1222 vaccination. CDR3 DNA: TGTGCCATCAGTGACCCGACAGGGCCCCATACGCAGTATTTT. The encoded protein is CAISDPTGPHTQYF.